Presented here are 10 T cell receptor beta chains from one specimen sequenced in a study of blood T cell repertoires in COVID-19. The repertoire was sequenced with immunoSEQ multiplex PCR; TCRdb's copy has only in-frame clones and lacks some. The sample lists around 45,000 clones, roughly 86% occurring once. Sequencing was performed on peripheral blood. These receptors were obtained from a man in his fifties or sixties with active or convalescent COVID-19.

This clone was detected many times. This sequence joins TRBV28 and TRBJ1-2; D may be TRBD1 (6 bases). Trimming removed 2 bases at V and 7 bases at J, with 17 bases between. The CDR3 length is 15 residues. Per germline, CDR1 MDHEN and CDR2 SYDVKM. The CDR3 spells CASSLNPGHTSGYTF. Here the CDR3 DNA reads TGTGCCAGCAGTTTAAATCCGGGACACACTTCTGGCTACACCTTC.

The chain carries TRBV28 and TRBJ2-2; 8 bases agree with TRBD1. Germline trimming cut 6 bases from V and 10 bases from J; bases unmatched to any gene: 4. The CDR3 covers 12 residues. CDR1 is MDHEN, CDR2 SYDVKM, per germline. The CDR3 coding sequence is TGTGCCAGCAGATCGACAGGGGAGGAGCTGTTTTTT. Its protein product is CASRSTGEELFF.

The chain links TRBV29-1 to TRBJ1-1; no clear D. Germline V gene lookup returns CDR1 SQVTM and CDR2 ANQGSEA. Trimming stripped 2 bases from V and 0 bases from J, with 4 bases between. This CDR3 has 12 residues. The CDR3 DNA reads TGCAGCGTTGAATGGCTGAACACTGAAGCTTTCTTT. Amino acid sequence: CSVEWLNTEAFF.

The chain links TRBV25-1 to TRBJ1-6, with 11 nucleotides matching TRBD1. J was trimmed by 9 bases and V by 1 base; bases with no gene match: 5. This CDR3 spans 16 amino acids. CDR1 MGHDK and CDR2 SYGVNS come from the germline V gene. In nucleotides, the CDR3 is TGTGCCAGCAGTGAATCCCGGACAGGGGGCGTTTCACCCCTCCACTTT. It yields the protein CASSESRTGGVSPLHF.

The rearrangement joins TRBV2 to TRBJ1-2; tentatively, D is TRBD1 (5 bases). This CDR3 has 13 residues. With 2 bases removed from V and 7 bases from J, the gap between germline ends came to 11 bases. Germline-derived CDR1 and CDR2 are SNHLY and FYNNEI. CDR3 bases: TGTGCCAGCAGTGAATATTCCAGGGCTGGCTACACCTTC. It translates to CASSEYSRAGYTF.

This chain uses TRBV28 with TRBJ1-2; D is uncertain. Trimming left V 3 bases short and J 3 bases short, with 11 bases between. Germline loops: CDR1 MDHEN, CDR2 SYDVKM. CDR3 size: 14 residues. The CDR3 protein is CASSFPMQDYGYTF. The DNA for the CDR3 is TGTGCCAGCAGTTTCCCGATGCAGGACTATGGCTACACCTTC.

The chain is built from TRBV15 and TRBJ2-7, with 8 nucleotides matching TRBD1. V lost 5 bases, J lost 6 bases, and 15 bases stayed unmatched. The germline CDR1 and CDR2 sequences are LNHNV and YYDKDF (reference sequence). The CDR3 spans 16 residues. CDR3 sequence: CATSFQLRTGSREQYF. CDR3 nucleotides: TGTGCCACCAGCTTCCAGCTACGGACAGGGTCTCGCGAGCAGTACTTC.

This CDR3 is CASSQEGGLYGYTF. CDR3 nucleotide sequence: TGTGCCAGCAGCCAAGAAGGAGGGCTCTATGGCTACACCTTC. V and J are TRBV3-1 (or the pseudogene TRBV3-2) and TRBJ1-2; D gene ambiguous. The CDR3 runs to 14 residues. Per germline, CDR1 LGHDT and CDR2 YNNKEL (reference sequence). Between the trimmed V and J ends, which lost 0 bases and 4 bases, there was a span of 9 bases.

This clone showed up just a few times. V and J are TRBV7-9 and TRBJ1-6, with D unresolved. This CDR3 contains 15 residues. Germline values: CDR1 SEHNR, CDR2 FQNEAQ (reference sequence). Deletions cut 5 bases from V and 9 bases from J, with 17 bases between. The CDR3, as DNA: TGTGCCAGCAGCGTCCAAGGAAGTCCGGGTTCACCCCTCCACTTT. Translation: CASSVQGSPGSPLHF.

The chain links TRBV23-1 to TRBJ1-6; 9 nucleotides line up with TRBD1. TRBV23-1 is assigned to the ORF class and has an uncertain function. V was clipped by 6 bases and J by 6 bases; unmatched bases: 6. This CDR3 has 15 amino acids. The CDR3 nucleotides read TGCGCCAGCAGAGGGGGGACAGGGCCTAATTCACCCCTCCACTTT. Its protein product is CASRGGTGPNSPLHF.